The present entry profiles one TCR beta chain with its context. Its antigen remains unknown. 60 Vbeta and 13 Jbeta primers were used in PCR. Here immunoSEQ multiplex PCR was the method, and the copy in TCRdb shows in-frame clones only, minus some. Its table records approximately 75,000 clones. These data originate in a study of cytomegalovirus exposure and HLA in healthy donors. Whole-study results and caveats: As a later analysis revealed, most CMV-associated TCR beta chains appeared HLA-restricted. Upon later analysis, HLA-associated TCR beta chains proved more clonally expanded than other, equally common chains. There were several of the most significant clusters that appeared linked to common viral pathogens in a later analysis.

V was clipped by 5 bases and J by 4 bases; unmatched bases: 5. The CDR3 is 15 amino acids. Germline CDR1 MNHNS, CDR2 SASEGT. The material sequenced was PBMCs. The TCR originated in a boy aged 10-17 years in good health and CMV-seronegative. The chain combines TRBV6-1 with TRBJ1-5; 10 bases agree with TRBD1. This CDR3 is CASSRQGAGNQPQHF. The CDR3 bases are TGTGCCAGCAGTAGACAGGGGGCAGGTAATCAGCCCCAGCATTTT.